This T cell receptor (beta chain) is from a study of T cell responses to AZD1222 COVID-19 vaccine. Comments on this clone: The antigen is not known.

After removal of 7 bases from V and 8 bases from J, the junction contained 12 bases not matched to a gene. Germline assignment: CDR1 SEHNR and CDR2 FQNEAQ (reference sequence). This CDR3 comprises 14 residues. Whole-study findings and limits: It should be noted that donors were predominantly white British and more often female, and clonal diversity was possibly underestimated. The reported proportion of spike-specific TCRs targeting unmutated variant regions was nearly half.

Data came from immunoSEQ multiplex PCR; TCRdb stores just in-frame clones and leaves some out. This sample has about 190,000 clones, with over 80% found just once. The receptor was isolated from an adult in good health. Here the sequenced sample was peripheral blood, taken on day 0 of MenACWY control vaccination. The V call is TRBV7-9, the J call TRBJ1-2; TRBD1 matches at 8 bases. CDR3 coding DNA: TGTGCCAGCATACCCCAAGCTGGACAGGGAGGCTACACCTTC. Translated: CASIPQAGQGGYTF.